This T cell receptor beta chain was recorded in a study of technical replicates of blood from a few donors. Sequencing was performed with immunoSEQ multiplex PCR; in TCRdb, only in-frame clones are kept and a portion is missing. The repertoire holds roughly 83,000 clones, with around 94% as singletons. Germline V gives CDR1 SGHRS, CDR2 YFSETQ. There are 15 residues in the CDR3. V trimming: 4 bases; J trimming: 5 bases; junction bases outside the gene matches: 9. Sequenced sample: T cells isolated from PBMCs. This sequence joins TRBV5-1 and TRBJ2-5; 9 positions agree with TRBD1. This receptor was obtained from a human donor in good health. The CDR3 reads CASSPRTGEGETQYF. In DNA form, the CDR3 reads TGCGCCAGCAGCCCAAGGACAGGGGAAGGGGAGACCCAGTACTTC. The full variable domain, with the rest looked up from reference TRBV5-1 and TRBJ2-5, is KAGVTQTPRYLIKTRGQQVTLSCSPISGHRSVSWYQQTPGQGLQFLFEYFSETQRNKGNFPGRFSGRQFSNSRSEMNVSTLELGDSALYLCASSPRTGEGETQYFGPGTRLLVL.